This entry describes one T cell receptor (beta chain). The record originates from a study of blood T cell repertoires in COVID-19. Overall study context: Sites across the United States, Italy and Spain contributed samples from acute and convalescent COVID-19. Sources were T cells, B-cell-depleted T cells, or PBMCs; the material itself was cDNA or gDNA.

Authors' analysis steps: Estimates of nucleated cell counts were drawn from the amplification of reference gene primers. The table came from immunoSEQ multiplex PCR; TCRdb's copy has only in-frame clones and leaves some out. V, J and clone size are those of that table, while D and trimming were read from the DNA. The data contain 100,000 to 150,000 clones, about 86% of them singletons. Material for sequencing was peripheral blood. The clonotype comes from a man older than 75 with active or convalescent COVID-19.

This CDR3 is CASSPTGGWRDGYTF. The CDR3 DNA sequence: TGTGCCAGCAGTCCTACAGGGGGATGGAGAGATGGCTACACCTTC. This rearrangement joins TRBV3-1 (or the pseudogene TRBV3-2) to TRBJ1-2; 8 bases are a match to TRBD1. The J segment lost 6 bases and the V segment lost 6 bases, leaving 12 bases of the junction unmatched. This CDR3 region has 15 residues. Germline values: CDR1 LGHDT, CDR2 YNNKEL (reference sequence).